The T cell receptor beta chain under discussion was sequenced for a study of naive CD8 T cells in extremely preterm neonates. Study-level findings and limits: Shared CDR3 nucleotide sequences: preterm around 3%, term around 0.38%, children about 0.029%, adults around 0.0094%. Preterm samples differed in productive template counts; sample size was small.

Of note for this clone: The antigen remains undetermined.

Method: immunoSEQ multiplex PCR; TCRdb's copy keeps in-frame clones and lacks some. The profile shows over 5,500 clones, around 98% of them singletons. Deliveries were elective term cesareans at roughly 35-41 weeks, with no labor or membrane rupture. Mothers with known HIV infection were excluded. V lost 1 base to trimming and J lost 2 bases; unmatched junction nucleotides: 0. The CDR3 consists of 15 residues. CDR1 is LNHDA and CDR2 is SQIVND in the germline V gene (reference sequence). This TCR derives from a newborn in good health. The chain uses TRBV19 and TRBJ1-5, with TRBD1 matching over 9 bases. Sample: naive CD8+ T cells from cord blood. CDR3 residues: CASSIGTGGNQPQHF. In nucleotides, the CDR3 is TGTGCCAGTAGTATAGGGACAGGGGGCAATCAGCCCCAGCATTTT.